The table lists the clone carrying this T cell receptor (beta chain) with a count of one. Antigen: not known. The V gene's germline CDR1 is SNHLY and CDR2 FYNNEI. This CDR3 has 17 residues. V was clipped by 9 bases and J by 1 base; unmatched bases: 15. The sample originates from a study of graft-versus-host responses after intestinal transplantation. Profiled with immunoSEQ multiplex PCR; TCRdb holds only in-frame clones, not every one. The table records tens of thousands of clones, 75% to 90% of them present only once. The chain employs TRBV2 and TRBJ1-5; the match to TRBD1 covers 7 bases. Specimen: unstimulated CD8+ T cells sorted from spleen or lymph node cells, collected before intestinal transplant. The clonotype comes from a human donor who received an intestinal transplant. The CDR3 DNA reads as TGTGCCAGTCGACAGGGTTTAAGTAGGAGAAGCAATCAGCCCCAGCATTTT. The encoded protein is CASRQGLSRRSNQPQHF.